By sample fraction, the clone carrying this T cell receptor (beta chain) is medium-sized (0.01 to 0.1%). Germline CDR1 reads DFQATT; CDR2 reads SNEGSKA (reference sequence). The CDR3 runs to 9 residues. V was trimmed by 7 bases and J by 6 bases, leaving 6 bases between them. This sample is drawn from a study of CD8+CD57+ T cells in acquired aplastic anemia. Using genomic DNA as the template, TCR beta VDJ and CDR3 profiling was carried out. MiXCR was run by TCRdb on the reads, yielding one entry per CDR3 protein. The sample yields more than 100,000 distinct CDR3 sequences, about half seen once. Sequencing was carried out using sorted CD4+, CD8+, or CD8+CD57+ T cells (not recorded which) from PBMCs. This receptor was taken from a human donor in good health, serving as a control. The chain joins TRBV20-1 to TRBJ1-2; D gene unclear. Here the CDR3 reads CSGGDGYTF. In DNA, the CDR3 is TGCAGTGGCGGAGATGGCTACACCTTC.